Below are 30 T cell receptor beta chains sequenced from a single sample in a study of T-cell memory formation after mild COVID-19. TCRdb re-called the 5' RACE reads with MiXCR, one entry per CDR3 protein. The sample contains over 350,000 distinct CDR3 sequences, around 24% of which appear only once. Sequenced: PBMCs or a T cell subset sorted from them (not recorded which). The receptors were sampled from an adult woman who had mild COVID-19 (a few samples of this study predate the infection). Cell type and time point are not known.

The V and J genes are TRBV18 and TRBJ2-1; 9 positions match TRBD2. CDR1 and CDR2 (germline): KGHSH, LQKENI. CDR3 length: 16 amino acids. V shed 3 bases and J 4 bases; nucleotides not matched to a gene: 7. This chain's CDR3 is CASSPRLAERYNEQFF. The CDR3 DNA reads TGTGCCAGCTCACCCCGACTAGCGGAAAGATACAATGAGCAGTTCTTC.

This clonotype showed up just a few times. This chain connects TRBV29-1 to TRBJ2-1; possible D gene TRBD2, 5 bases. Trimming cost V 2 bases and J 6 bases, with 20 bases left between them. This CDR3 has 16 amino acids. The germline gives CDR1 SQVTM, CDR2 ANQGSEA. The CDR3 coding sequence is TGCAGCGTTGAAAGGGCGGGTAGCAATCTTGTCAATGAGCAGTTCTTC. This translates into CSVERAGSNLVNEQFF.

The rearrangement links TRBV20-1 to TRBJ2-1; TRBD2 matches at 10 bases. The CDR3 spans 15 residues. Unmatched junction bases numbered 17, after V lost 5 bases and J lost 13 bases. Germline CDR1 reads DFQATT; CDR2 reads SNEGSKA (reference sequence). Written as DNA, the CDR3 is TGCAGTGCTCGACGTGGGACTAGCGTGTCGAGGCCCCAGTTCTTC. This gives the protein CSARRGTSVSRPQFF.

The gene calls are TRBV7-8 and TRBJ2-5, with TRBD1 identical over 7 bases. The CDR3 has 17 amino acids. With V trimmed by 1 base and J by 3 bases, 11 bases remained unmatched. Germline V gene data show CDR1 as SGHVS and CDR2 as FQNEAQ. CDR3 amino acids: CASSLGATGMEKETQYF. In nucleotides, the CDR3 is TGTGCCAGCAGCTTAGGGGCGACAGGGATGGAGAAAGAGACCCAGTACTTC.

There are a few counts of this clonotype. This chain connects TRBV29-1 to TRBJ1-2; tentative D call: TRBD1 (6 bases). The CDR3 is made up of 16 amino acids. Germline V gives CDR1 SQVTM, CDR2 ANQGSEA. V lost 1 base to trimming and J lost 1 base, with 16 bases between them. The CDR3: CSVEGVTGIYNYGYTF. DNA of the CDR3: TGCAGCGTTGAAGGGGTAACAGGGATCTATAACTATGGCTACACCTTC.

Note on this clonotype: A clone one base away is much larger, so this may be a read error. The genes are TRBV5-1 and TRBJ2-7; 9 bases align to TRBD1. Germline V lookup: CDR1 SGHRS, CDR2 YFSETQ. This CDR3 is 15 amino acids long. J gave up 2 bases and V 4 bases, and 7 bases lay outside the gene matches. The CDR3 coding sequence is TGCGCCAGCAGCGCAGCCGGGACAGGGACCTACGAGCAGTACTTC. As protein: CASSAAGTGTYEQYF. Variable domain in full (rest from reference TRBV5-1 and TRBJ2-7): KAGVTQTPRYLIKTRGQQVTLSCSPISGHRSVSWYQQTPGQGLQFLFEYFSETQRNKGNFPGRFSGRQFSNSRSEMNVSTLELGDSALYLCASSAAGTGTYEQYFGPGTRLTVT.

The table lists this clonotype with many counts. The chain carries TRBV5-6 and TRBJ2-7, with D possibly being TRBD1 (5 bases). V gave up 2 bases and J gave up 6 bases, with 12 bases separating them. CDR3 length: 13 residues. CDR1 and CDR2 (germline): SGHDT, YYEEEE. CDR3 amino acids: CASSFNQGSEQYF. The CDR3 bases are TGTGCCAGCAGCTTTAATCAGGGAAGCGAGCAGTACTTC.

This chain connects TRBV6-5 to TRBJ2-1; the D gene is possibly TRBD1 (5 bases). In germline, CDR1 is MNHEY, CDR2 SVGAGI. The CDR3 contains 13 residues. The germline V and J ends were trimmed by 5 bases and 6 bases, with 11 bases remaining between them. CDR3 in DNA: TGTGCCAGCAGTACGACAGCCCGCAATGAGCAGTTCTTC. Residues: CASSTTARNEQFF.

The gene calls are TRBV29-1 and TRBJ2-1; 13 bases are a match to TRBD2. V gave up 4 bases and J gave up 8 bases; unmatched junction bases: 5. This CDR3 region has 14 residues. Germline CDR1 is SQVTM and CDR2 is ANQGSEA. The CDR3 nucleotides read TGCAGCGTTGGGGGACTAGCGGGAATTTATGAGCAGTTCTTC. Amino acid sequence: CSVGGLAGIYEQFF.

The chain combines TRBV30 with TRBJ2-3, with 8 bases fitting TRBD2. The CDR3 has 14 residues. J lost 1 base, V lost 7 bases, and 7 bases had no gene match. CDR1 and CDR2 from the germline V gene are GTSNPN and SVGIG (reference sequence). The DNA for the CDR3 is TGTGCCTCCGAAGCGGGACTAGGCACAGATACGCAGTATTTT. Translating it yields CASEAGLGTDTQYF.

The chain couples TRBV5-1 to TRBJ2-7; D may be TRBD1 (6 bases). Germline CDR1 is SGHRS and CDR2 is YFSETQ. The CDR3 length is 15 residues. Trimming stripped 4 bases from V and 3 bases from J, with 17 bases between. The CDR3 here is CASSAVPRGFYEQYF. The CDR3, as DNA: TGCGCCAGCAGCGCTGTCCCAAGGGGGTTCTACGAGCAGTACTTC.

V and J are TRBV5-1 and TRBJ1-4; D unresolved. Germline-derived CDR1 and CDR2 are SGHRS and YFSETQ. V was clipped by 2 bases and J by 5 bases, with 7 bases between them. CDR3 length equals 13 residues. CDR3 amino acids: CASSFSPNEKLFF. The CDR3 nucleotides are TGCGCCAGCAGCTTTTCCCCCAATGAAAAACTGTTTTTT.

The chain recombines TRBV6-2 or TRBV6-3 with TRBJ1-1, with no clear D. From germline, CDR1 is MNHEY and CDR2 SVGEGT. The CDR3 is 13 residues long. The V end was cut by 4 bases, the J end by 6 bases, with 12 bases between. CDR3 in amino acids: CASSLTYKPEAFF. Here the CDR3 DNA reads TGTGCCAGCAGTTTGACCTACAAGCCTGAAGCTTTCTTT.

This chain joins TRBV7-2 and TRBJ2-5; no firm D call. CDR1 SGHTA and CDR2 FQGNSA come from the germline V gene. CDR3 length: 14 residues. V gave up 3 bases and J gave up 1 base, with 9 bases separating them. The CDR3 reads CASSFSALQETQYF. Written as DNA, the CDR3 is TGTGCCAGCAGCTTTAGTGCCCTCCAAGAGACCCAGTACTTC.

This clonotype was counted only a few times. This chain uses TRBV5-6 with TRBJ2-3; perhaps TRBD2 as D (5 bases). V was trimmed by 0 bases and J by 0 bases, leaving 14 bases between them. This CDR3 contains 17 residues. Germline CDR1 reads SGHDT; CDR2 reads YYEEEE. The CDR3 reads CASSLVASWTSTDTQYF. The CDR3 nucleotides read TGTGCCAGCAGCTTGGTGGCTTCTTGGACTAGCACAGATACGCAGTATTTT.

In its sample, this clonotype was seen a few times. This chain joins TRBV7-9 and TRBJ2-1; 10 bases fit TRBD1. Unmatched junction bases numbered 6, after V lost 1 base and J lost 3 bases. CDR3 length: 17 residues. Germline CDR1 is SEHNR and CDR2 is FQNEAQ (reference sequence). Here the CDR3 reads CASSLGPRDRGYNEQFF. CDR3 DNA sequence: TGTGCCAGCAGCTTAGGGCCCCGGGACAGGGGCTACAATGAGCAGTTCTTC.

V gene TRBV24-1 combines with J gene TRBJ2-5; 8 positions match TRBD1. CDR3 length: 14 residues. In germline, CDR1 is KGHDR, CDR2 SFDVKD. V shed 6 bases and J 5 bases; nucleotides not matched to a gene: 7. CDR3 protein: CATSSDRAWETQYF. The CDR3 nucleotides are TGTGCCACCAGTTCGGACAGGGCTTGGGAGACCCAGTACTTC.

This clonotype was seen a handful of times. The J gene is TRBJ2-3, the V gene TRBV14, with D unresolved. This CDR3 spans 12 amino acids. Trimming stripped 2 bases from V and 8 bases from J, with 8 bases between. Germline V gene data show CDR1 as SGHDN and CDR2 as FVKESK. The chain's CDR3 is CASSQTWGTQYF. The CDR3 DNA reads TGTGCCAGCAGCCAAACATGGGGTACGCAGTATTTT. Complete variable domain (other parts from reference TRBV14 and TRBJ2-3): EAGVTQFPSHSVIEKGQTVTLRCDPISGHDNLYWYRRVMGKEIKFLLHFVKESKQDESGMPNNRFLAERTGGTYSTLKVQPAELEDSGVYFCASSQTWGTQYFGPGTRLTVL.

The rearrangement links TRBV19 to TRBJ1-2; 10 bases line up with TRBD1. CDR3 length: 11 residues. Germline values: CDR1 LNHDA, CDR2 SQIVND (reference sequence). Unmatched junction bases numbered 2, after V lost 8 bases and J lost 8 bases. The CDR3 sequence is CASGDRGGYTF. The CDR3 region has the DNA TGTGCCAGTGGGGACAGGGGAGGCTACACCTTC.

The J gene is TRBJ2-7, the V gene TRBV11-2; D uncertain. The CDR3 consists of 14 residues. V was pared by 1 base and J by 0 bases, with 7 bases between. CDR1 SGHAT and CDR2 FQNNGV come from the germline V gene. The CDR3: CASSLGFNSYEQYF. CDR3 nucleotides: TGTGCCAGCAGCTTAGGGTTCAACTCCTACGAGCAGTACTTC. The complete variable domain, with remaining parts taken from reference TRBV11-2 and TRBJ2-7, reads EAGVAQSPRYKIIEKRQSVAFWCNPISGHATLYWYQQILGQGPKLLIQFQNNGVVDDSQLPKDRFSAERLKGVDSTLKIQPAKLEDSAVYLCASSLGFNSYEQYFGPGTRLTVT.

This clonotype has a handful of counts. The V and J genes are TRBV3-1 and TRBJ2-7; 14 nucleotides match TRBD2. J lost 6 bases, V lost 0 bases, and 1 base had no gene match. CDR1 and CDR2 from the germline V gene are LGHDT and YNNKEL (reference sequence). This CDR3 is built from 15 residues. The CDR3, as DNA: TGTGCCAGCAGCCAAGAAGGACTAGCGGGAGGCGAGCAGTACTTC. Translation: CASSQEGLAGGEQYF.

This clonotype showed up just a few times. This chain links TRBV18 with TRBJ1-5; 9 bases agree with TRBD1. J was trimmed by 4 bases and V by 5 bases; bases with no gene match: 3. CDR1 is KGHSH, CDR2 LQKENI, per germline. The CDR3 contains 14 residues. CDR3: CASSAGTGNQPQHF. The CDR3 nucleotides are TGTGCCAGCTCAGCCGGGACAGGGAATCAGCCCCAGCATTTT.

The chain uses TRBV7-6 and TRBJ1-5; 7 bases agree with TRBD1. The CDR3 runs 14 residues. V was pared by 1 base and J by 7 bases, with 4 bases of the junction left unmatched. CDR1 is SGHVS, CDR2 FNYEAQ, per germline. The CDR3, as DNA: TGTGCCAGCAGCTTAGAACAGGGGAACCAGCCCCAGCATTTT. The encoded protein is CASSLEQGNQPQHF.

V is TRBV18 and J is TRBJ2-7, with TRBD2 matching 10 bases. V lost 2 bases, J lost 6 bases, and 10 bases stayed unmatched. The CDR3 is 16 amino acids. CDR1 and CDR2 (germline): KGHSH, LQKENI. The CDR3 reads CASSPRSGGAYSEQYF. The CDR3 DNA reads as TGTGCCAGCTCACCAAGAAGCGGGGGGGCGTACAGCGAGCAGTACTTC.

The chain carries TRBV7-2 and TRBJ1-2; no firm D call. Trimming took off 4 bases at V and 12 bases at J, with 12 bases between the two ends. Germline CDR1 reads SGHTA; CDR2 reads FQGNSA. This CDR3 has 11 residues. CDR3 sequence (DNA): TGTGCCAGCAGCTCACTGACAAGAGACACCTTC. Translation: CASSSLTRDTF.

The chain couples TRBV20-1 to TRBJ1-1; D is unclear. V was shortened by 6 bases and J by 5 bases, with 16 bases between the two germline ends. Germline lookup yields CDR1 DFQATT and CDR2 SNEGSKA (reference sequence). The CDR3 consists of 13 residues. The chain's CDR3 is CSAEEVSGTEAFF. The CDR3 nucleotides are TGCAGTGCCGAGGAGGTTAGTGGGACTGAAGCTTTCTTT.

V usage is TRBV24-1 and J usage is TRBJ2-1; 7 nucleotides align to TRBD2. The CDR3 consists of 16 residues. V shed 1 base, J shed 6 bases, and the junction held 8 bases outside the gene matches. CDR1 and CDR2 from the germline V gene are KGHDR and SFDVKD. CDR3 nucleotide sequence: TGTGCCACCAGTGATTTAAGCGCGGGAGAGGGCAATGAGCAGTTCTTC. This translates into CATSDLSAGEGNEQFF.

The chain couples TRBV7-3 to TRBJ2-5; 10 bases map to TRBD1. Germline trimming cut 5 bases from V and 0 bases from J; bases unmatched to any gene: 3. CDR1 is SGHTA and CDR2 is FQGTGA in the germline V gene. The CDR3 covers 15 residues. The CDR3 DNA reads TGTGCCAGCAGCGATGGGACAGGGGACCAAGAGACCCAGTACTTC. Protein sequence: CASSDGTGDQETQYF.

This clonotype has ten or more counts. In DNA form, the CDR3 reads TGTGCCAGCAGTTACTCGCAGTGGGGGGACTATGGCTACACCTTC. Translated: CASSYSQWGDYGYTF. The chain recombines TRBV6-5 with TRBJ1-2, with a weak D call TRBD1 (5 bases). Looked up from germline, CDR1 is MNHEY and CDR2 is SVGAGI. This CDR3 region has 15 residues. Trimming left V 0 bases short and J 3 bases short, with 11 bases between.

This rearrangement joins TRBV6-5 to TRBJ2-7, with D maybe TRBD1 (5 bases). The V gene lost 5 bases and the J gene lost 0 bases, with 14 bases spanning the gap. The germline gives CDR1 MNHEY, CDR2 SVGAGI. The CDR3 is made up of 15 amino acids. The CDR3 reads CASSLRFDSSYEQYF. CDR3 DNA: TGTGCCAGCAGTCTACGATTCGACAGCTCCTACGAGCAGTACTTC.